The clone carrying this TCR beta chain showed up just once. The antigen remains unidentified. The sample originates from a study of shared clonotypes between healthy human individuals. Germline loops: CDR1 SNHLY, CDR2 FYNNEI. Trimming pared 5 bases from V and 9 bases from J, leaving 11 bases between. The CDR3 runs 12 residues. The donor population consisted of healthy HIV-negative adults with no recent acute infections or vaccinations. General study findings and limits: Limitation of the genetic and exposure-history diversity represented came from the few donors.

The run depth of the assay was deep. Sequencing of unsorted PBMC DNA was carried out using ten immunoSEQ deep assay plates. Sequencing used immunoSEQ multiplex PCR; TCRdb keeps in-frame clones, though not all of them. The sample lists more than 400,000 clones, more than 65% occurring once. The receptor's source is a woman aged 35 to 49 in good health. Some clones in this sample may be carry-over from other donors' samples. Sequenced material: PBMCs. The V and J genes are TRBV2 and TRBJ2-1, with a tentative D call TRBD1 (6 bases). CDR3 bases: TGTGCCAGCAGTTCAGGGGCCGGTGAGCAGTTCTTC. Translating it yields CASSSGAGEQFF.